Listed below are T cell receptor beta chains from one sample, sequenced in a study of blood T cell repertoires in COVID-19. Only in-frame clones appear in the TCRdb table, and some are missing; sequencing was by immunoSEQ multiplex PCR. The table includes over 200,000 clones, 65% to 90% detected once. The sample comprised PBMCs or T cells enriched from blood (not recorded which). These receptors originate from a man aged 18 to 30 who had recovered from COVID-19. Each CDR3 is given with its conserved first and last residue. D genes are given only for firm matches. Clone sizes are given selectively: once, few, many, or a class where the clone is expanded.

j_call clone_size v_call d_call cdr3_aa cdr3_nt
TRBJ2-3 once TRBV4-1 TRBD2 CASSLRLAGGQDTQYF TGCGCCAGCAGCCTACGACTAGCGGGGGGGCAAGATACGCAGTATTTT
TRBJ1-5 once TRBV2 NA CASSLVSSNQPQHF TGTGCCAGCAGCCTCGTGAGTAGCAATCAGCCCCAGCATTTT
TRBJ1-2 NA TRBV3-1/TRBV3-2 TRBD1 CASGGGDRGSGYTF TGTGCCAGCGGCGGAGGGGACAGGGGCTCTGGCTACACCTTC
TRBJ2-2 few TRBV5-1 TRBD2 CASSSRTSGTNTGELFF TGCGCCAGCAGCTCCCGGACTAGCGGGACCAACACCGGGGAGCTGTTTTTT
TRBJ2-1 NA TRBV4-1 NA CASSQVLAFGEQFF TGCGCCAGCAGCCAAGTGTTAGCGTTCGGTGAGCAGTTCTTC
TRBJ2-5 NA TRBV3-1/TRBV3-2 NA CASSRALTGTQYF TGTGCCAGCAGCCGCGCCCTGACCGGGACTCAGTACTTC
TRBJ2-1 NA TRBV24-1 NA CATSDLNPRGNNEQFF TGTGCCACCAGTGATTTAAATCCTCGGGGTAACAATGAGCAGTTCTTC
TRBJ2-7 NA TRBV18 NA CASSPRTDSVSYEQYF TGTGCCAGCTCACCACGTACAGATTCAGTCTCCTACGAGCAGTACTTC
TRBJ2-1 NA TRBV9 TRBD2 CASSETISSGKNEQFF TGTGCCAGCAGCGAGACTATATCTAGCGGGAAAAATGAGCAGTTCTTC
TRBJ2-5 NA TRBV18 TRBD1 CASSGTTGNRETQYF TGTGCCAGCTCAGGAACGACAGGGAATCGAGAGACCCAGTACTTC
TRBJ2-3 NA TRBV30 TRBD2 CAWSSSGSTDTQYF TGTGCCTGGAGTTCTAGCGGCAGCACAGATACGCAGTATTTT
TRBJ1-3 NA TRBV7-9 TRBD1 CASNAGQGSGNTIYF TGTGCCAGCAATGCGGGACAGGGATCAGGAAACACCATATATTTT
TRBJ2-2 NA TRBV28 TRBD1 CASINPGGGGELFF TGTGCCAGCATTAATCCAGGGGGCGGCGGGGAGCTGTTTTTT
TRBJ1-1 NA TRBV10-2 NA CASKQGRGKGNENEAFF TGCGCCAGCAAGCAAGGAAGGGGCAAAGGGAATGAAAATGAAGCTTTCTTT
TRBJ2-6 NA TRBV7-9 NA CAATGPGANVLTF TGTGCCGCAACAGGGCCCGGGGCCAACGTCCTGACTTTC
TRBJ2-6 NA TRBV2 TRBD1 CASSRDRVDRGANVLTF TGTGCCAGCAGCCGGGACAGGGTGGATCGGGGGGCCAACGTCCTGACTTTC
TRBJ2-5 NA TRBV27 TRBD1 CASSPGTGARVETQYF TGTGCCAGCAGTCCCGGGACAGGGGCGCGGGTAGAGACCCAGTACTTC
TRBJ2-1 NA TRBV7-9 TRBD2 CASSELAGGNNEQFF TGTGCCAGCAGCGAGCTAGCGGGGGGGAACAATGAGCAGTTCTTC
TRBJ2-6 NA TRBV27 NA CASSPTFSGANVLTF TGTGCCAGCAGTCCGACTTTCTCTGGGGCCAACGTCCTGACTTTC
TRBJ2-7 NA TRBV6-5 TRBD2 CASSRSGAGSYEQYF TGTGCCAGCAGCCGCAGCGGGGCCGGCTCCTACGAGCAGTACTTC
TRBJ2-3 NA TRBV11-3 NA CASSFTQGTQYF TGTGCCAGCAGCTTTACCCAGGGTACGCAGTATTTT
TRBJ1-4 NA TRBV5-5 NA CASSVETETEKLFF TGTGCCAGCAGTGTTGAGACAGAGACAGAAAAACTGTTTTTT
TRBJ1-5 NA TRBV19 NA CASKRIPGVEQPQHF TGTGCCAGTAAGAGAATTCCAGGGGTAGAACAGCCCCAGCATTTT
TRBJ1-5 NA TRBV7-9 TRBD1 CASSLGTGVQNQPQHF TGTGCCAGCAGCTTAGGGACAGGGGTTCAAAATCAGCCCCAGCATTTT
TRBJ2-1 NA TRBV12-3/TRBV12-4 NA CASSSGGHGEQFF TGTGCCAGCAGCTCCGGGGGGCATGGTGAGCAGTTCTTC
TRBJ2-1 NA TRBV5-6 TRBD1 CASSQGTGVDNEQFF TGTGCCAGCAGCCAAGGGACAGGGGTGGACAATGAGCAGTTCTTC
TRBJ1-2 NA TRBV5-6 NA CASSNLGGANYGYTF TGTGCCAGCAGCAACCTAGGCGGCGCAAACTATGGCTACACCTTC
TRBJ2-2 NA TRBV24-1 TRBD2 CATSDWGTSGSIMDTGELFF TGTGCCACCAGTGATTGGGGGACTAGCGGGAGTATAATGGACACCGGGGAGCTGTTTTTT
TRBJ2-1 once TRBV7-2 TRBD2 CASSLPPGTSGSHEQFF TGTGCCAGCAGCTTACCACCCGGGACTAGCGGGAGCCATGAGCAGTTCTTC
TRBJ1-5 NA TRBV19 TRBD1 CASSTWGTGHQPQHF TGTGCCAGTAGTACATGGGGGACAGGGCATCAGCCCCAGCATTTT
TRBJ1-3 NA TRBV6-6 NA CASSPFEEGRIGNTIYF TGTGCCAGCAGTCCCTTCGAGGAAGGAAGGATCGGAAACACCATATATTTT
TRBJ2-7 NA TRBV19 NA CASSIGYAGSYEQYF TGTGCCAGTAGTATCGGTTACGCCGGGTCCTACGAGCAGTACTTC
TRBJ2-7 NA TRBV28 TRBD2 CASSPGVAGGYEQYF TGTGCCAGCAGTCCCGGGGTAGCGGGGGGCTACGAGCAGTACTTC
TRBJ1-6 NA TRBV6-1 TRBD1 CASSDRGHSPLHF TGTGCCAGCAGTGACAGGGGGCATTCACCCCTCCACTTT
TRBJ2-3 NA TRBV12-3/TRBV12-4 NA CASTQGDTQYF TGTGCCAGCACCCAGGGAGATACGCAGTATTTT
TRBJ2-5 NA TRBV7-6 NA CASSPGETQYF TGTGCCAGCAGCCCTGGCGAGACCCAGTACTTC
TRBJ1-1 once TRBV7-2 TRBD1 CASSLDQSRTGGMNTEAFF TGTGCCAGCAGCTTAGATCAGAGTCGGACAGGGGGGATGAACACTGAAGCTTTCTTT
TRBJ2-5 once TRBV10-1 NA CASSESVRGTQYF TGCGCCAGCAGTGAGTCTGTTCGGGGAACCCAGTACTTC
TRBJ1-1 NA TRBV11-2 NA CASSRRQSMNTEAFF TGTGCCAGCAGCCGTAGACAGTCCATGAACACTGAAGCTTTCTTT
TRBJ2-1 NA TRBV7-3 TRBD2 CASSRLLAGGYNEQFF TGTGCCAGCAGTCGCCTACTAGCGGGAGGTTACAATGAGCAGTTCTTC
TRBJ2-3 NA TRBV6-5 NA CASRATGRDTQYF TGTGCCAGCAGAGCTACAGGGAGAGATACGCAGTATTTT
TRBJ2-1 NA TRBV28 TRBD2 CASSWGGYNEQFF TGTGCCAGCAGTTGGGGGGGTTACAATGAGCAGTTCTTC
TRBJ1-4 few TRBV2 NA CAGRAVATNEKLFF TGTGCCGGGAGGGCAGTTGCAACTAATGAAAAACTGTTTTTT
TRBJ2-7 NA TRBV4-1 NA CASSQEQRSPYEQYF TGCGCCAGCAGCCAAGAACAGCGGAGCCCCTACGAGCAGTACTTC
TRBJ1-1 NA TRBV13 TRBD1 CASRAGGSEAFF TGTGCCAGCAGGGCAGGGGGATCTGAAGCTTTCTTT
TRBJ2-7 NA TRBV6-5 NA CASRPPNSHLNEQYF TGTGCCAGCAGACCCCCAAATAGTCACTTAAACGAGCAGTACTTC
TRBJ2-2 NA TRBV7-2 NA CASSLVGANTGELFF TGTGCCAGCAGCTTGGTGGGCGCGAACACCGGGGAGCTGTTTTTT
TRBJ2-1 NA TRBV19 NA CASSIDGTGSSYNEQFF TGTGCCAGTAGTATAGACGGAACAGGGAGCTCCTACAATGAGCAGTTCTTC
TRBJ2-5 NA TRBV12-3/TRBV12-4 TRBD2 CASSWTSSETQYF TGTGCCAGCAGTTGGACTAGTTCGGAGACCCAGTACTTC
TRBJ1-4 few TRBV7-9 TRBD1 CASSPAGTGVEKLFF TGTGCCAGCAGCCCAGCCGGGACAGGGGTTGAAAAACTGTTTTTT